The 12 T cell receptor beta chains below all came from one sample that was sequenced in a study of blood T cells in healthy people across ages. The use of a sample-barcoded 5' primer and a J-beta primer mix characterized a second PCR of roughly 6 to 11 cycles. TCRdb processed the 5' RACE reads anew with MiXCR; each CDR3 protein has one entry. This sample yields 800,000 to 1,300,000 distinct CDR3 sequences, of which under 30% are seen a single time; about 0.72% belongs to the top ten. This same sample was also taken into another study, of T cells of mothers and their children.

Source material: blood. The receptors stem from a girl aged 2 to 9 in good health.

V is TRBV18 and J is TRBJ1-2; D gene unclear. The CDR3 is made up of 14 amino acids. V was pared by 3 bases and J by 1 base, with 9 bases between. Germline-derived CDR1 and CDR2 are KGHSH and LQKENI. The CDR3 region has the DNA TGTGCCAGCTCACCCGCTGAGAATAACTATGGCTACACCTTC. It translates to CASSPAENNYGYTF.

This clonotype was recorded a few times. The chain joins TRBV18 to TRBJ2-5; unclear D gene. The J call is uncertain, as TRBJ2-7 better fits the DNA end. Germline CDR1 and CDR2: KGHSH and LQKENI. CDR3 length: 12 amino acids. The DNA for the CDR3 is TGTGCCAGCTCAGGGATCGGCTACGAGCAGTACTTC. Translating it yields CASSGIGYEQYF.

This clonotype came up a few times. The CDR3 region is CASSRAGNTIYF. The CDR3 DNA reads as TGTGCCAGCAGCAGGGCTGGAAACACCATATATTTT. This sequence joins TRBV5-6 and TRBJ1-3; no definite D call. Germline CDR1 SGHDT, CDR2 YYEEEE. The CDR3 is made up of 12 amino acids. V gave up 4 bases and J gave up 2 bases, with 4 bases separating them.

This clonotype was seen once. In nucleotides, the CDR3 is TGTGCCAGCAGCTCCGAAGGGGGCGGGAGTCAGCCCCAGCATTTT. This codes for CASSSEGGGSQPQHF. The chain has TRBV7-6 and TRBJ1-5; 7 bases align to TRBD1. The CDR3 covers 15 residues. Germline lookup yields CDR1 SGHVS and CDR2 FNYEAQ. The J segment lost 6 bases and the V segment lost 4 bases, leaving 9 bases of the junction unmatched.

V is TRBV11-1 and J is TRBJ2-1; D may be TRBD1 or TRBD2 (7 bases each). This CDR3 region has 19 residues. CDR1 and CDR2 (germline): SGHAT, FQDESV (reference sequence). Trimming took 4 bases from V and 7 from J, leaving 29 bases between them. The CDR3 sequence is CASSSGGRRASGGLNEQFF. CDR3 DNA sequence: TGTGCCAGCAGCTCAGGGGGGAGAAGAGCTAGCGGAGGGCTGAATGAGCAGTTCTTC.

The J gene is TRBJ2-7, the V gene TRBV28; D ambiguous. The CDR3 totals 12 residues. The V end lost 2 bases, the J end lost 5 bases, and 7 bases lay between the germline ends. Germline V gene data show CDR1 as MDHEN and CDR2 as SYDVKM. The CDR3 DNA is TGTGCCAGCAGTTTACGACATCACGAGCAGTACTTC. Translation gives CASSLRHHEQYF. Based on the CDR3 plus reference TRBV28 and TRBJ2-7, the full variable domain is DVKVTQSSRYLVKRTGEKVFLECVQDMDHENMFWYRQDPGLGLRLIYFSYDVKMKEKGDIPEGYSVSREKKERFSLILESASTNQTSMYLCASSLRHHEQYFGPGTRLTVT.

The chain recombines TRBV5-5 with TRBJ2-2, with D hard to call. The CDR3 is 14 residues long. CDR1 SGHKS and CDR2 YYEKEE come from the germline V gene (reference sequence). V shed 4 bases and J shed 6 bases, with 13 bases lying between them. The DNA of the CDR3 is TGTGCCAGCAGCCCCTTTGGGTCTGCCGGGGAGCTGTTTTTT. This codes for CASSPFGSAGELFF.

The CDR3 reads CSARAGLSGANVLTF. CDR3 nucleotides: TGCAGTGCTAGAGCGGGACTCTCTGGGGCCAACGTCCTGACTTTC. The genes are TRBV20-1 and TRBJ2-6, with a weak D call TRBD2 (6 bases). Germline V gene lookup returns CDR1 DFQATT and CDR2 SNEGSKA (reference sequence). V lost 1 base, J lost 0 bases, and 7 bases lay in between. The CDR3 has 15 residues.

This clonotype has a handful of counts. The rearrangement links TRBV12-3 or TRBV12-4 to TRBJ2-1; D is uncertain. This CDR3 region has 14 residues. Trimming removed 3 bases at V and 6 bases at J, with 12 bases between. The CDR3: CASSLLEFFNEQFF. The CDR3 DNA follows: TGTGCCAGCAGTTTGCTGGAATTCTTCAATGAGCAGTTCTTC.

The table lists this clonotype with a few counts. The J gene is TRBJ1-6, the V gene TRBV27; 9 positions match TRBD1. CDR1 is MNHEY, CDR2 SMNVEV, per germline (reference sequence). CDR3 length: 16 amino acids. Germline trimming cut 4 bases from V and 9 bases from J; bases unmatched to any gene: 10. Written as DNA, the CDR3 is TGTGCCAGCAGTTCCGCACAGGGGGCTGGAGGTTCACCCCTCCACTTT. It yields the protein CASSSAQGAGGSPLHF.

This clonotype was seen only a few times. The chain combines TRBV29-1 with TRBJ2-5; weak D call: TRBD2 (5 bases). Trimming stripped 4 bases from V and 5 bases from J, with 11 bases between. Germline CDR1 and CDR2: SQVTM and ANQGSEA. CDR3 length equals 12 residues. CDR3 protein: CSVVRGSETQYF. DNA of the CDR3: TGCAGCGTTGTAAGAGGGTCGGAGACCCAGTACTTC. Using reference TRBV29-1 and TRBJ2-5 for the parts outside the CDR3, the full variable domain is SAVISQKPSRDICQRGTSLTIQCQVDSQVTMMFWYRQQPGQSLTLIATANQGSEATYESGFVIDKFPISRPNLTFSTLTVSNMSPEDSSIYLCSVVRGSETQYFGPGTRLLVL.

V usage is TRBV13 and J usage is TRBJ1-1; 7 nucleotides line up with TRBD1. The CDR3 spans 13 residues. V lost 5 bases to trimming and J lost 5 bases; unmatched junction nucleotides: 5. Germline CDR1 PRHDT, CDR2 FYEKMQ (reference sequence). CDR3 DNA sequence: TGTGCCAGCAGCCGACAGGGAAGGACTGAAGCTTTCTTT. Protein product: CASSRQGRTEAFF. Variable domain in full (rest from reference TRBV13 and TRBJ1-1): AAGVIQSPRHLIKEKRETATLKCYPIPRHDTVYWYQQGPGQDPQFLISFYEKMQSDKGSIPDRFSAQQFSDYHSELNMSSLELGDSALYFCASSRQGRTEAFFGQGTRLTVV.